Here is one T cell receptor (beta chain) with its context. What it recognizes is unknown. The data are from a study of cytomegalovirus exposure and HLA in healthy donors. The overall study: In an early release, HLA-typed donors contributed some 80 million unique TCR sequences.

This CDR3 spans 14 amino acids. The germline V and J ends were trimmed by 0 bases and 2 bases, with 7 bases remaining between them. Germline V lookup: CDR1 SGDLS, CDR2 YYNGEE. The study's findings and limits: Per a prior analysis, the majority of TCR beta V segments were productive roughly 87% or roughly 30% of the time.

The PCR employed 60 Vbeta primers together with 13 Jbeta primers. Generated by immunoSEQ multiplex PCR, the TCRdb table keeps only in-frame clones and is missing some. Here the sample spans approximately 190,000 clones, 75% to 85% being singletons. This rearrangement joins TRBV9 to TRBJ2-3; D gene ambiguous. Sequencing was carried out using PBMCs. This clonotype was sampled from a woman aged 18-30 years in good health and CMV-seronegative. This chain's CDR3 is CASSVGQNTDTQYF. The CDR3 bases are TGTGCCAGCAGCGTAGGCCAGAACACAGATACGCAGTATTTT.